This T cell receptor (beta chain) was sequenced during a study of neoadjuvant anti-PD-1 for oral cavity cancer. Trimming stripped 3 bases from V and 4 bases from J, with 3 bases between. The germline V gene has CDR1 SGHAT and CDR2 FQNNGV. The CDR3 runs 11 residues. As for time point: after neoadjuvant nivolumab, at surgical resection. Generated by immunoSEQ multiplex PCR, the TCRdb table keeps only in-frame clones and is missing some. The sample lists 14,000 or so clones, around 70% seen once, with around 2.3% in the top ten. The TCR sequence derives from a person between 35 and 79 years old with oral cavity squamous cell carcinoma. This sample comprised PBMCs, obtained after nivolumab (anti-PD-1) treatment. The chain uses TRBV11-2 and TRBJ1-1; D gene uncertain. CDR3 sequence: CASSLVTEAFF. The CDR3 DNA reads TGTGCCAGCAGCTTGGTCACTGAAGCTTTCTTT.